The rows below give T cell receptor beta chains drawn from one sample of a study of shared T cell receptors in the human thymus. The protocol was immunoSEQ multiplex PCR, while the TCRdb copy is restricted to in-frame clones and leaves out a portion. This sample has some 640,000 clones, with approximately 89% found just once. The same data also went into a second study, on human thymus T cells.

Sequencing was performed on thymocytes. The receptors derive from a boy under three years old with a congenital heart defect. CDR3s include the opening cysteine and the closing phenylalanine or tryptophan. The D gene is left open where the match is weak. Clone size is shown for a subset of rows, as once, few, many or a class of expanded clone.

size: -; V: TRBV4-3; D: TRBD2; J: TRBJ2-7; DNA: TGCGCCAGCAGCCAAGACCTCGGAGCTAGCGGGGCTCGGTACGAGCAGTACTTC; CDR3: CASSQDLGASGARYEQYF
size: -; V: TRBV27; D: TRBD2; J: TRBJ2-3; DNA: TGTGCCAGCAGTTTAAGACTAGCGGGCCACACCAACACAGATACGCAGTATTTT; CDR3: CASSLRLAGHTNTDTQYF
size: -; V: TRBV19; D: TRBD2; J: TRBJ2-3; DNA: TGTGCCAGTAGTATGTGGGGACTAGCAACAGATACGCAGTATTTT; CDR3: CASSMWGLATDTQYF
size: -; V: TRBV25-1; D: -; J: TRBJ2-1; DNA: TGTGCCAGCAGTGGTCTCAAATCAGGGGCCCCCTACAATGAGCAGTTCTTC; CDR3: CASSGLKSGAPYNEQFF
size: -; V: TRBV9; D: TRBD1; J: TRBJ2-1; DNA: TGTGCCAGCAGCCCCAAAGTCCCCGGGACAGGGTATGAGCAGTTCTTC; CDR3: CASSPKVPGTGYEQFF
size: -; V: TRBV5-4; D: TRBD1; J: TRBJ1-2; DNA: TGTGCCAGCAGCTTGGCAGGGGACAGGGTGCATGGCTACACCTTC; CDR3: CASSLAGDRVHGYTF
size: -; V: TRBV5-1; D: TRBD2; J: TRBJ2-7; DNA: TGCGCCAGCAGCTTGGTAGGTAGCGGGGCGTCCTACGAGCAGTACTTC; CDR3: CASSLVGSGASYEQYF
size: -; V: TRBV10-3; D: TRBD2; J: TRBJ2-3; DNA: TGTGCCATCCAGCGGGACTCCGGTTATAGCACAGATACGCAGTATTTT; CDR3: CAIQRDSGYSTDTQYF
size: few; V: TRBV7-6; D: TRBD2; J: TRBJ2-7; DNA: TGTGCCAGCAGCAATTGGACTAGCGGGCCAAGCGAGCAGTACTTC; CDR3: CASSNWTSGPSEQYF
size: -; V: TRBV4-1; D: -; J: TRBJ1-1; DNA: TGCGCCAGCAGCCAAAAGGGGGGGGGTGATCCGGGCACTGAAGCTTTCTTT; CDR3: CASSQKGGGDPGTEAFF
size: -; V: TRBV7-2; D: -; J: TRBJ1-1; DNA: TGTGCCAGCAGCTTAGCGTTTACGTGGAGTACTGAAGCTTTCTTT; CDR3: CASSLAFTWSTEAFF
size: -; V: TRBV9; D: -; J: TRBJ1-4; DNA: TGTGCCAGCAGCGTACGGGGGGTCGGGTCAACTAATGAAAAACTGTTTTTT; CDR3: CASSVRGVGSTNEKLFF
size: -; V: TRBV28; D: -; J: TRBJ1-1; DNA: TGTGCCAGCAGTCCCTCGGGAAGCACTGAAGCTTTCTTT; CDR3: CASSPSGSTEAFF
size: -; V: TRBV9; D: TRBD2; J: TRBJ2-5; DNA: TGTGCCAGCAGCACCCCCCCTCTAGCGGGGGGGCAAGAGACCCAGTACTTC; CDR3: CASSTPPLAGGQETQYF
size: few; V: TRBV6-5; D: -; J: TRBJ2-7; DNA: TGTGCCAGCAGTTGCGTCCCGCCTTGGAGGTCCTACGAGCAGTACTTC; CDR3: CASSCVPPWRSYEQYF
size: -; V: TRBV29-1; D: -; J: TRBJ1-1; DNA: TGCAGCGCGCCAGGGCCGCGGTACACTGAAGCTTTCTTT; CDR3: CSAPGPRYTEAFF
size: -; V: TRBV6-5; D: -; J: TRBJ1-5; DNA: TGTGCCAGTTCAGGGGATAGGGATCATTCGCCCCAGCATTTT; CDR3: CASSGDRDHSPQHF
size: -; V: TRBV6-6; D: TRBD2; J: TRBJ2-3; DNA: TGTGCCAGCAGTTACGGGCCTAGCGGAAAATCGGATACGCAGTATTTT; CDR3: CASSYGPSGKSDTQYF
size: -; V: TRBV29-1; D: -; J: TRBJ2-3; DNA: TGCAGCGTTGCGGGCGGGGTCGGCACAGATACGCAGTATTTT; CDR3: CSVAGGVGTDTQYF
size: -; V: TRBV4-3; D: -; J: TRBJ2-1; DNA: TGCGCCAGCAGCTCGTCCTCGTTGAATGAGCAGTTCTTC; CDR3: CASSSSSLNEQFF
size: -; V: TRBV29-1; D: TRBD1; J: TRBJ2-1; DNA: TGCAGCGTTGACTGCAGGGACAGGGGTTACGATGAGCAGTTCTTC; CDR3: CSVDCRDRGYDEQFF
size: few; V: TRBV12-1; D: -; J: TRBJ1-1; DNA: TGTGCCAGCAGCGCCCGACCGACAGGGTGGATCACTGAAGCTTTCTTT; CDR3: CASSARPTGWITEAFF
size: -; V: TRBV4-1; D: -; J: TRBJ2-6; DNA: TGCGCCAGCAGCTTCACAAAAATTAATGGGGCCAACGTCCTGACTTTC; CDR3: CASSFTKINGANVLTF
size: -; V: TRBV4-3; D: TRBD2; J: TRBJ2-5; DNA: TGCGCCAGCAGCCAAGATCATCCCCCCGGGGACTATCAAGAGACCCAGTACTTC; CDR3: CASSQDHPPGDYQETQYF
size: -; V: TRBV11-3; D: -; J: TRBJ1-6; DNA: TGTGCCAGCAGCACTACAGGTAAGGGTGGCTCCTATAATTCACCCCTCCACTTT; CDR3: CASSTTGKGGSYNSPLHF
size: -; V: TRBV4-1; D: TRBD1; J: TRBJ1-3; DNA: TGCGCCAGCAGCCACCCCGGGACAGGGGGCCTTTCTGGAAACACCATATATTTT; CDR3: CASSHPGTGGLSGNTIYF